The T cell receptor (beta chain) under discussion was sequenced for a study of blood T cells in healthy people across ages. The CDR3 has 16 amino acids. Per germline, CDR1 LGHDT and CDR2 YNNKEL (reference sequence). Unmatched junction bases numbered 8, after V lost 5 bases and J lost 6 bases. Remarks on this clonotype: Its antigen remains unknown.

Whole-study findings and limits: Diversity figures based on one million T cells were deemed too low. Naive T cell percentage showed a strong correlation with TCR beta diversity.

The use of a sample-barcoded 5' primer and a J-beta primer mix characterized a second PCR of 7 to 11 cycles. TCRdb re-called the 5' RACE reads with MiXCR, one entry per CDR3 protein. The sample records about 1.7 million distinct CDR3 sequences, roughly 30% being singletons. The sample consisted of blood. The chain joins TRBV3-1 to TRBJ2-1; 12 bases align to TRBD2. The sequence came from a woman aged 30 to 39 in good health. CDR3 amino acids: CASSEPPSGGVNEQFF. DNA for the CDR3: TGTGCCAGCAGCGAGCCACCTAGCGGGGGGGTCAATGAGCAGTTCTTC.